These T cell receptor beta chains were read from a single sample in a study of CD8+CD57+ T cells in acquired aplastic anemia. TCRdb redid the calling of the reads with MiXCR, one entry per CDR3 protein. The sample shows about 68,000 distinct CDR3 sequences, 45% to 55% of them seen only once. Sequenced: sorted CD4+, CD8+, or CD8+CD57+ T cells (not recorded which) from PBMCs. These receptors originate from a human donor in good health, serving as a control. Each CDR3 is given with its conserved first and last residue. D genes are given only for firm matches. The size entry is marked missing in some rows and otherwise reads once, few, many or a size class.

- many TRBJ1-4 TRBV13 CASSLVQSNEKLFF TGTGCCAGCAGCTTAGTCCAGTCTAATGAAAAACTGTTTTTT
- many TRBJ1-1 TRBV11-2 CASSLSVMDVTFF TGTGCCAGCAGCTTAAGCGTTATGGATGTGACTTTCTTT
TRBD2 - TRBJ2-7 TRBV5-1 CASSFGLAGTYEQYF TGCGCCAGCAGCTTCGGACTAGCGGGGACCTACGAGCAGTACTTC
- - TRBJ1-6 TRBV7-9 CASSLSWDSPLHF TGTGCCAGCAGCTTATCGTGGGATTCACCCCTCCACTTT
- - TRBJ2-2 TRBV24-1 CATSDSTGELFF TGTGCCACCAGTGATTCCACCGGGGAGCTGTTTTTT
- - TRBJ1-1 TRBV15 CATSRVARANTEAFF TGTGCCACCAGCAGAGTTGCACGGGCGAACACTGAAGCTTTCTTT
- - TRBJ2-1 TRBV5-1 CASSSYSSSYNEQFF TGCGCCAGCAGCTCCTACAGCAGCTCCTACAATGAGCAGTTCTTC
- - TRBJ2-3 TRBV24-1 CATSAPYTDTQYF TGTGCCACCAGTGCTCCTTACACCGATACGCAGTATTTT
- - TRBJ1-6 TRBV15 CATSRDARDSPLHF TGTGCCACCAGCAGAGATGCCCGCGATTCACCCCTCCACTTT
- - TRBJ2-7 TRBV11-1 CASSLAGEQYF TGTGCCAGCAGCTTAGCCGGGGAGCAGTACTTC
- many TRBJ2-3 TRBV5-5 CASSLWDSTDTQYF TGTGCCAGCAGCTTGTGGGATAGCACAGATACGCAGTATTTT
- - TRBJ2-1 TRBV10-3 CAISAGTSNEQFF TGTGCCATCAGTGCCGGGACCAGCAATGAGCAGTTCTTC
- many TRBJ1-4 TRBV19 CASTITTNEKLFF TGTGCCAGTACTATAACTACCAATGAAAAACTGTTTTTT
- - TRBJ2-7 TRBV7-6 CASSGRGSYEQYF TGTGCCAGCAGCGGCAGGGGTTCCTACGAGCAGTACTTC
- - TRBJ2-7 TRBV10-3 CASEGGNEQYF TGTGCCTCAGAGGGGGGCAACGAGCAGTACTTC
- medium-sized TRBJ1-1 TRBV19 CASRVGLDTEAFF TGTGCCAGTCGAGTGGGGTTGGACACTGAAGCTTTCTTT
- few TRBJ2-7 TRBV20-1 CSARKQEYEQYF TGCAGTGCTAGGAAGCAGGAGTACGAGCAGTACTTC
- - TRBJ2-5 TRBV24-1 CATSDFRTQYF TGTGCCACCAGTGATTTTAGGACCCAGTACTTC
- many TRBJ2-3 TRBV20-1 CSAPFRDFYTDTQYF TGCAGTGCCCCATTCCGGGACTTCTACACAGATACGCAGTATTTT
TRBD2 many TRBJ2-1 TRBV4-1 CASSQVSGVAYNEQFF TGCGCCAGCAGCCAAGTTAGCGGGGTCGCCTACAATGAGCAGTTCTTC
- - TRBJ1-2 TRBV7-9 CADSLAIGTTGLYTF TGTGCCGACAGCTTAGCGATTGGGACAACCGGGCTTTACACCTTC
- - TRBJ1-2 TRBV5-1 CASSLRTDDNYGYTF TGCGCCAGCAGCTTGCGTACAGATGATAACTATGGCTACACCTTC
- - TRBJ2-5 TRBV10-3 CAISETHDDDPVSKTQYF TGTGCCATCAGTGAAACACACGACGACGATCCGGTTTCGAAGACCCAGTACTTC
- - TRBJ1-1 TRBV2 CASSGGRPLEAFF TGTGCCAGCAGCGGGGGCAGGCCCCTTGAAGCTTTCTTT
TRBD2 many TRBJ2-7 TRBV5-1 CASSMGLAGNYEQYF TGCGCCAGCAGCATGGGACTAGCGGGAAACTACGAGCAGTACTTC
TRBD2 - TRBJ2-5 TRBV4-2 CASSQDPTSGGETQYF TGTGCCAGCAGCCAAGATCCGACTAGCGGTGGGGAGACCCAGTACTTC
- - TRBJ2-7 TRBV20-1 CSARDRGRGVGEQYF TGCAGTGCTAGAGATCGGGGTCGAGGGGTAGGCGAGCAGTACTTC
TRBD1 - TRBJ1-2 TRBV24-1 CATSKGGADYGYTF TGTGCCACCAGTAAAGGGGGCGCGGACTATGGCTACACCTTC
- - TRBJ2-5 TRBV29-1 CSVEEHGQETQYF TGCAGCGTTGAAGAGCACGGCCAAGAGACCCAGTACTTC
- - TRBJ1-5 TRBV2 CASRPSNQPQHF TGTGCCAGCAGGCCTAGCAATCAGCCCCAGCATTTT
TRBD2 - TRBJ2-5 TRBV9 CASSALAGARETQYF TGTGCCAGCAGCGCACTAGCGGGGGCGCGAGAGACCCAGTACTTC
- few TRBJ2-2 TRBV25-1 CASSGREEIGELFF TGTGCCAGCAGTGGCAGGGAAGAGATCGGGGAGCTGTTTTTT
- few TRBJ2-3 TRBV2 CASRLGRDTQYF TGTGCCAGCAGACTAGGTCGCGATACGCAGTATTTT
- many TRBJ2-7 TRBV20-1 CSARVLESDEQYF TGCAGTGCTAGAGTGTTAGAGTCAGACGAGCAGTACTTC
- once TRBJ2-5 TRBV7-9 CASSLAETLGETQYF TGTGCCAGCAGCTTAGCCGAGACTCTCGGAGAGACCCAGTACTTC
- - TRBJ2-6 TRBV19 CASTDRPSGANVLTF TGTGCCAGTACCGACAGGCCCTCTGGGGCCAACGTCCTGACTTTC
- - TRBJ1-2 TRBV29-1 CSVGQGNNYGYTF TGCAGCGTCGGACAAGGGAACAACTATGGCTACACCTTC
- - TRBJ2-3 TRBV15 CATSRDWGRVTDTQYF TGTGCCACCAGCAGAGATTGGGGGCGGGTCACAGATACGCAGTATTTT
TRBD1 - TRBJ1-1 TRBV11-1 CASSLEQGARAEAFF TGTGCCAGCAGCTTAGAGCAGGGGGCCCGGGCTGAAGCTTTCTTT
TRBD2 - TRBJ2-1 TRBV29-1 CSVGQGGYNEQFF TGCAGCGTTGGGCAGGGAGGGTACAATGAGCAGTTCTTC
TRBD2 once TRBJ2-7 TRBV7-6 CASSLAPGGNEQYF TGTGCCAGCAGCTTAGCGCCGGGGGGGAACGAGCAGTACTTC
TRBD2 - TRBJ2-7 TRBV25-1 CASSPTAGGSYEQYF TGTGCCAGCAGCCCCACAGCGGGGGGTTCCTACGAGCAGTACTTC
TRBD2 many TRBJ2-1 TRBV20-1 CSARDVQREANNEQFF TGCAGTGCTAGAGATGTTCAGCGGGAGGCAAACAATGAGCAGTTCTTC
- few TRBJ1-2 TRBV5-6 CASTPPGRTNYGYTF TGTGCCAGCACCCCACCGGGGCGGACTAACTATGGCTACACCTTC
- many TRBJ2-1 TRBV4-1 CASSQVRGGEQFF TGCGCCAGCAGCCAAGTTCGCGGGGGCGAGCAGTTCTTC
TRBD1 few TRBJ2-7 TRBV19 CASSDRAGSYEQYF TGTGCCAGTAGTGACAGGGCCGGATCCTACGAGCAGTACTTC
- - TRBJ1-5 TRBV19 CASSTQRDQPQHF TGTGCCAGTAGTACTCAGAGGGATCAGCCCCAGCATTTT
- medium-sized TRBJ2-7 TRBV10-3 CAISESGRAYEQYF TGTGCCATCAGTGAGTCAGGGAGAGCATACGAGCAGTACTTC
- few TRBJ2-2 TRBV19 CASSRTVTGELFF TGTGCCAGTAGTCGGACGGTCACCGGGGAGCTGTTTTTT
- - TRBJ1-1 TRBV29-1 CSVEGKGVNTEAFF TGCAGCGTTGAAGGGAAGGGGGTGAACACTGAAGCTTTCTTT
- once TRBJ2-1 TRBV19 CASTKTSHAEQFF TGTGCCAGTACAAAAACTAGTCATGCTGAGCAGTTCTTC
- - TRBJ1-1 TRBV2 CASTGGGSLLAEAFF TGTGCCAGCACCGGGGGGGGTAGTCTTCTTGCTGAAGCTTTCTTT
TRBD2 many TRBJ2-7 TRBV20-1 CSARGAPGPGGIYEQYF TGCAGTGCTAGAGGAGCCCCCGGGCCCGGGGGGATCTACGAGCAGTACTTC
TRBD1 many TRBJ1-2 TRBV6-1 CASTVAGGWFGYTF TGTGCCAGCACCGTTGCAGGGGGCTGGTTTGGCTACACCTTC
- - TRBJ2-7 TRBV12-3/TRBV12-4 CASSLAGTRTYEQYF TGTGCCAGCAGTTTAGCCGGGACACGGACCTACGAGCAGTACTTC